This T cell receptor (beta chain) was profiled in a study of cytomegalovirus exposure and HLA in healthy donors. Study as a whole: HLA-typed donors were the source of about 85 million unique TCRs, which an early data release held.

This CDR3 spans 17 amino acids. Germline assignment: CDR1 MRHNA and CDR2 SNTAGT. The ends lost 0 bases at V and 0 bases at J; junction bases unmatched: 3. PCR primers comprised 60 Vbeta and 13 Jbeta primers. TCRdb keeps only in-frame clones here, not all; method: immunoSEQ multiplex PCR. The data hold approximately 190,000 clones, with around 80% observed a single time. Sequenced material: PBMCs. The rearrangement links TRBV6-4 to TRBJ2-2, with 8 bases fitting TRBD1. This clonotype was obtained from a man in his forties in good health and CMV-seropositive. The CDR3 here is CASSDSTGGANTGELFF. The CDR3 DNA is TGTGCCAGCAGTGACTCTACAGGGGGAGCGAACACCGGGGAGCTGTTTTTT.